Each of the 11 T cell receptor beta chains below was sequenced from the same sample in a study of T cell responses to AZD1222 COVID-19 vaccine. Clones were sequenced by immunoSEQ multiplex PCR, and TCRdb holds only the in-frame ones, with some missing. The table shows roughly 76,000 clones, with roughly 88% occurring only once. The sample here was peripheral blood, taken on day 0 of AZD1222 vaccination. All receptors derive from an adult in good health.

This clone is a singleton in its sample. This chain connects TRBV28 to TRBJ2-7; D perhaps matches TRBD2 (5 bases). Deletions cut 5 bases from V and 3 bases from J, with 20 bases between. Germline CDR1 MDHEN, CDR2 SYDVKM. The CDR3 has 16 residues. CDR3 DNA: TGTGCCAGCAGTACAACAGTCCCGGGATTTTACTACGAGCAGTACTTC. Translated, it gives CASSTTVPGFYYEQYF. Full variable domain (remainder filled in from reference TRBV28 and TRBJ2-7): DVKVTQSSRYLVKRTGEKVFLECVQDMDHENMFWYRQDPGLGLRLIYFSYDVKMKEKGDIPEGYSVSREKKERFSLILESASTNQTSMYLCASSTTVPGFYYEQYFGPGTRLTVT.

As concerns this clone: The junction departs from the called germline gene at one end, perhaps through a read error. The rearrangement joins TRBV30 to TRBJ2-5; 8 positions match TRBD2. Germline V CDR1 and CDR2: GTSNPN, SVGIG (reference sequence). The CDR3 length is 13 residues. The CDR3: CARSTGGEETQYF. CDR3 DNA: TGTGCCCGGAGTACGGGGGGGGAAGAGACCCAGTACTTC.

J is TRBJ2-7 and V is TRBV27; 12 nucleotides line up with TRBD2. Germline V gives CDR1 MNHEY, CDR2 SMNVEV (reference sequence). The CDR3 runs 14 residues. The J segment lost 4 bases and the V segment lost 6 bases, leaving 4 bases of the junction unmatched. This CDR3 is CASSAGTSGYEQYF. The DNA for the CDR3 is TGTGCCAGCAGCGCCGGGACTAGCGGGTACGAGCAGTACTTC.

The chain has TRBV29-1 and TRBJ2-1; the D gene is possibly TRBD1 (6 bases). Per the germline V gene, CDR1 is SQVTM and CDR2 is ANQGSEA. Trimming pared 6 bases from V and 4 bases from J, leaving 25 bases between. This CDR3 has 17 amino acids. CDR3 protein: CSVGIRQVRVPYNEQFF. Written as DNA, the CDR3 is TGCAGCGTGGGAATAAGACAGGTCAGGGTACCTTACAATGAGCAGTTCTTC.

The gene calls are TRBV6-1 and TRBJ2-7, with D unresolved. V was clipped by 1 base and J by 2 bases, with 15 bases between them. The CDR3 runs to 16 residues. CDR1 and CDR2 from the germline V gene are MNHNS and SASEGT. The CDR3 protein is CASSEVWVRPAYEQYF. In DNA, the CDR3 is TGTGCCAGCAGTGAAGTTTGGGTCCGTCCCGCCTACGAGCAGTACTTC.

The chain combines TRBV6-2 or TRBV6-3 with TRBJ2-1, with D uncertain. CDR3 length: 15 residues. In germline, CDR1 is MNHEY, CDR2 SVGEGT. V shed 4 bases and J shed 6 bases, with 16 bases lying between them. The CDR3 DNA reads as TGTGCCAGCAGTTCCCTGCGTTACAGAGTCAATGAGCAGTTCTTC. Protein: CASSSLRYRVNEQFF.

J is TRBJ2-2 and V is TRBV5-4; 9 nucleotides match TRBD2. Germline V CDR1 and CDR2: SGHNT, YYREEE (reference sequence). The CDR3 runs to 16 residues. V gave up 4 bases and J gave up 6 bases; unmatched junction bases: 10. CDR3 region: CASSTSLGLASGELFF. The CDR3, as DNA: TGTGCCAGCAGCACCTCACTCGGACTAGCGTCCGGGGAGCTGTTTTTT. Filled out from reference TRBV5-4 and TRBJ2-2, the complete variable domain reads ETGVTQSPTHLIKTRGQQVTLRCSSQSGHNTVSWYQQALGQGPQFIFQYYREEENGRGNFPPRFSGLQFPNYSSELNVNALELDDSALYLCASSTSLGLASGELFFGEGSRLTVL.

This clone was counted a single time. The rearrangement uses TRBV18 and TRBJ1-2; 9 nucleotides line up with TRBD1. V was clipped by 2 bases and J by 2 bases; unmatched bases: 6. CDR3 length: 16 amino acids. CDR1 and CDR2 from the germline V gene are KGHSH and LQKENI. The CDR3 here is CASSPGSGQGNYGYTF. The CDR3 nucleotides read TGTGCCAGCTCACCAGGGTCGGGACAGGGCAACTATGGCTACACCTTC.

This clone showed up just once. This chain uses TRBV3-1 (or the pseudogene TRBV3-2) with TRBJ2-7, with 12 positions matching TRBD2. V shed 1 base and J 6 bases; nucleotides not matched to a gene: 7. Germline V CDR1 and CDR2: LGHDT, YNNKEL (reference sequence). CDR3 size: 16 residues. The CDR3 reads CASSQGSKLAGGEQYF. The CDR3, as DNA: TGTGCCAGCAGCCAAGGTTCGAAACTAGCGGGGGGCGAGCAGTACTTC.

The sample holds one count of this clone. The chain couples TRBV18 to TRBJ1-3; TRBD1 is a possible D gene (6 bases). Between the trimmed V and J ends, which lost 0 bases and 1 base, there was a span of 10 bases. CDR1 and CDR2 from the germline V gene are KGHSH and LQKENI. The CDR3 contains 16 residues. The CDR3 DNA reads TGTGCCAGCTCACCACCGGGACACACATCTGGAAACACCATATATTTT. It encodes CASSPPGHTSGNTIYF. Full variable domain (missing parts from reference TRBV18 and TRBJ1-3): NAGVMQNPRHLVRRRGQEARLRCSPMKGHSHVYWYRQLPEEGLKFMVYLQKENIIDESGMPKERFSAEFPKEGPSILRIQQVVRGDSAAYFCASSPPGHTSGNTIYFGEGSWLTVV.

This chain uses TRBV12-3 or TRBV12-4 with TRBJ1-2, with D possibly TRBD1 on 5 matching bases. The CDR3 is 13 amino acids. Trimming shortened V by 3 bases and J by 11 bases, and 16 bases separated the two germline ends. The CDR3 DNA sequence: TGTGCCAGCAGTTTGGGGCGACATCGTGCGTACACCTTC. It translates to CASSLGRHRAYTF.